Following are 26 T cell receptor beta chains from one sample sequenced in a study of cytomegalovirus exposure and HLA in healthy donors. The PCR used 60 Vbeta and 13 Jbeta primers. Repertoires were generated with immunoSEQ multiplex PCR, while TCRdb's copy carries only in-frame clones and drops some. The sample contains around 54,000 clones, roughly 84% of which appear only once. The sequenced material came from PBMCs. These receptors all come from a woman younger than 30 in good health and CMV-seronegative.

This clone has a handful of counts. This chain connects TRBV6-6 to TRBJ1-1; 7 bases map to TRBD1. CDR1 and CDR2 from the germline V gene are MNHNY and SVGAGI (reference sequence). This CDR3 has 15 amino acids. V shed 6 bases and J 0 bases; nucleotides not matched to a gene: 7. CDR3 residues: CASRKTQGVNTEAFF. In DNA, the CDR3 is TGTGCCAGCAGGAAGACCCAGGGGGTGAACACTGAAGCTTTCTTT.

Concerning this clone: The junction does not match germline at one end; this may be a read error. J is TRBJ2-6 and V is TRBV6-5; D perhaps matches TRBD1 (5 bases). Germline V gene data show CDR1 as MNHEY and CDR2 as SVGAGI. The CDR3 is 12 amino acids. CDR3 protein: CASRTGANGLTF. The CDR3 nucleotides are TGTGCCAGCAGAACTGGGGCCAACGGCCTGACTTTC.

The chain combines TRBV7-7 with TRBJ2-1, with 9 bases fitting TRBD2. The V gene's germline CDR1 is SSHAT and CDR2 FNYEAQ (reference sequence). V trimming: 1 base; J trimming: 8 bases; junction bases outside the gene matches: 9. This CDR3 contains 16 residues. CDR3 in amino acids: CASSLEGLAGLDEQFF. For the CDR3, the DNA is TGTGCCAGCAGCTTAGAGGGTCTAGCGGGACTGGATGAGCAGTTCTTC.

The V call is TRBV7-3, the J call TRBJ2-1; unclear D gene. Trimming pared 3 bases from V and 9 bases from J, leaving 9 bases between. Per the germline V gene, CDR1 is SGHTA and CDR2 is FQGTGA. The CDR3 loop spans 12 amino acids. CDR3 amino acids: CASSFTSGEQFF. The CDR3 DNA follows: TGTGCCAGCAGCTTCACATCGGGTGAGCAGTTCTTC.

This chain joins TRBV5-1 and TRBJ1-2; tentative D call: TRBD1 (6 bases). Germline CDR1 is SGHRS and CDR2 is YFSETQ. V gave up 2 bases and J gave up 5 bases, with 16 bases separating them. CDR3 length: 15 amino acids. The CDR3 reads CASSLTTGHQYGYTF. CDR3 DNA sequence: TGCGCCAGCAGCTTAACCACAGGGCACCAGTATGGCTACACCTTC.

The rearrangement links TRBV9 to TRBJ1-3, with D possibly TRBD1 on 5 matching bases. This CDR3 comprises 15 residues. V was trimmed by 4 bases and J by 0 bases, leaving 11 bases between them. Germline CDR1 is SGDLS and CDR2 is YYNGEE. The CDR3 sequence is CASSTTVTSGNTIYF. In DNA form, the CDR3 reads TGTGCCAGCAGCACGACAGTTACCTCTGGAAACACCATATATTTT.

The chain recombines TRBV10-1 with TRBJ2-7; tentative D call: TRBD2 (6 bases). Germline CDR1 and CDR2: WNHNN and SYGVQD (reference sequence). Between the trimmed V and J ends, which lost 8 bases and 7 bases, there was a span of 18 bases. The CDR3 loop spans 13 amino acids. The CDR3 is CASASAAGGEQYF. CDR3 nucleotide sequence: TGCGCCAGCGCTAGCGCGGCGGGTGGGGAGCAGTACTTC.

V is TRBV28 and J is TRBJ1-4, with D perhaps matching TRBD1 (6 bases). The germline gives CDR1 MDHEN, CDR2 SYDVKM. Trimming removed 5 bases from V and 8 bases from J, with 15 bases in between. The CDR3 contains 14 residues. CDR3 nucleotides: TGTGCCAGCAGTCCCGCGGGGGCAAAGGAAAAACTGTTTTTT. Its protein is CASSPAGAKEKLFF.

This clone was seen a few times. V usage is TRBV6-1 and J usage is TRBJ2-3; TRBD2 aligns across 12 bases. CDR1 is MNHNS, CDR2 SASEGT, per germline. The CDR3 covers 15 residues. The junction had 4 bases not matched to a gene; V was cut back by 8 bases and J by 1 base. For the CDR3, the DNA is TGTGCCAGCGGAAGACTAGCGGGAGGCACAGATACGCAGTATTTT. It codes for CASGRLAGGTDTQYF.

The chain joins TRBV10-3 to TRBJ1-1, with 7 bases that match TRBD1. The CDR3 is 14 amino acids. The V gene end was trimmed by 7 bases and the J gene end by 2 bases; junction bases not matched to a gene: 7. CDR1 ENHRY and CDR2 SYGVKD come from the germline V gene. CDR3 nucleotide sequence: TGTGCCATCAACGAACAGGGGAGTAACACTGAAGCTTTCTTT. It is translated as CAINEQGSNTEAFF.

The chain recombines TRBV5-4 with TRBJ2-5; 8 bases fit TRBD2. CDR1 SGHNT and CDR2 YYREEE come from the germline V gene (reference sequence). The CDR3 length is 15 residues. V was clipped by 4 bases and J by 6 bases; unmatched bases: 11. The CDR3 loop reads CASSIRKRERKTQYF. Here the CDR3 DNA reads TGTGCCAGCAGCATCCGAAAGCGGGAGCGGAAGACCCAGTACTTC.

The chain has TRBV30 and TRBJ1-1; 7 bases agree with TRBD1. CDR3 size: 13 residues. The trim removed 4 bases at V and 2 bases at J, leaving 4 bases unmatched. Germline assignment: CDR1 GTSNPN and CDR2 SVGIG (reference sequence). In DNA, the CDR3 is TGTGCCTGGAACGACAGGGTTAACACTGAAGCTTTCTTT. Protein product: CAWNDRVNTEAFF.

The chain joins TRBV6-5 to TRBJ2-7; 7 bases are shared with TRBD1. V lost 6 bases, J lost 1 base, and 9 bases stayed unmatched. Germline V gene data show CDR1 as MNHEY and CDR2 as SVGAGI. This CDR3 region has 15 residues. CDR3 sequence: CASRRRTGPSYEQYF. Here the CDR3 DNA reads TGTGCCAGCAGACGACGGACAGGACCTTCCTACGAGCAGTACTTC.

The chain joins TRBV9 to TRBJ2-1, with TRBD1 as a possible D gene (5 bases). V lost 4 bases, J lost 3 bases, and 20 bases lay in between. Germline CDR1 is SGDLS and CDR2 is YYNGEE. This CDR3 spans 17 amino acids. The CDR3 is CASSPQGERHRYNEQFF. The DNA of the CDR3 is TGTGCCAGCAGCCCCCAGGGTGAGCGTCATCGCTACAATGAGCAGTTCTTC.

A note on this clone: Compared with germline, one end of the junction differs, possibly owing to a read error. The chain recombines TRBV7-9 with TRBJ2-7, with a weak D call TRBD2 (6 bases). CDR1 and CDR2 from the germline V gene are SEHNR and FQNEAQ (reference sequence). This CDR3 region has 16 residues. In DNA form, the CDR3 reads TGTTCCAGCAGCCTAGACCATGGGGGGTACCTCTACGAGCAGTACTTC. Protein sequence: CSSSLDHGGYLYEQYF.

This chain links TRBV28 with TRBJ2-2; TRBD2 matches at 8 bases. The CDR3 contains 16 residues. The germline V gene encodes CDR1 MDHEN and CDR2 SYDVKM. Trimming cost V 4 bases and J 3 bases; bases outside gene matches: 7. The CDR3 region has the DNA TGTGCCAGCAGTTCTCCGGGAGGGACCGACACCGGGGAGCTGTTTTTT. Amino acid sequence: CASSSPGGTDTGELFF.

The CDR3, as DNA: TGCAGCGTTGAGGGGGCTAGCGGGAAGGATACGCAGTATTTT. Translating it yields CSVEGASGKDTQYF. This sequence joins TRBV29-1 and TRBJ2-3; 9 positions agree with TRBD2. Trimming cost V 3 bases and J 6 bases; bases outside gene matches: 7. The CDR3 is 14 residues long. Germline CDR1 reads SQVTM; CDR2 reads ANQGSEA.

The V and J genes are TRBV30 and TRBJ1-3; possible D gene TRBD1, 6 bases. Germline V gene sequence: CDR1 GTSNPN, CDR2 SVGIG (reference sequence). V was cut by 1 base and J by 4 bases, with 11 bases left in between. This CDR3 is 14 amino acids long. This CDR3 reads CAWSAGGVGNTIYF. The CDR3 DNA follows: TGTGCCTGGAGTGCGGGGGGCGTCGGAAACACCATATATTTT.

This chain connects TRBV15 to TRBJ2-2, with 10 bases lining up with TRBD1. The ends lost 2 bases at V and 5 bases at J; junction bases unmatched: 11. Germline CDR1 reads LNHNV; CDR2 reads YYDKDF (reference sequence). This CDR3 contains 18 residues. CDR3 nucleotides: TGTGCCACCAGCAGATTATCTCCCGGGACAGGGGCAACCGGGGAGCTGTTTTTT. This codes for CATSRLSPGTGATGELFF.

The rearrangement uses TRBV28 and TRBJ2-2, with a possible D match to TRBD2 (5 bases). Trimming took 4 bases from V and 1 from J, leaving 10 bases between them. The CDR3 has 15 residues. Germline V gives CDR1 MDHEN, CDR2 SYDVKM. The CDR3 DNA is TGTGCCAGCAGTTCGGACTCCTGGAACACCGGGGAGCTGTTTTTT. This translates into CASSSDSWNTGELFF.

This chain links TRBV11-3 with TRBJ2-3, with 7 bases fitting TRBD1. V was pared by 5 bases and J by 3 bases, with 11 bases of the junction left unmatched. Per germline, CDR1 SGHNT and CDR2 YENEEA. The CDR3 is 16 amino acids. In nucleotides, the CDR3 is TGTGCCAGCAGCCAAAGACAGGGTGATATTACAGATACGCAGTATTTT. Protein sequence: CASSQRQGDITDTQYF.

The V gene is TRBV28, the J gene TRBJ2-3; 7 nucleotides line up with TRBD1. There are 14 residues in the CDR3. With 4 bases clipped from V and 0 bases from J, the junction kept 1 base outside the gene matches. Germline lookup yields CDR1 MDHEN and CDR2 SYDVKM. The CDR3 DNA sequence: TGTGCCAGCAGTTGGGGACAGAGCACAGATACGCAGTATTTT. Translated: CASSWGQSTDTQYF.

J is TRBJ2-1 and V is TRBV19; 8 bases line up with TRBD2. This CDR3 contains 15 residues. V shed 1 base and J 7 bases; nucleotides not matched to a gene: 6. Germline loops: CDR1 LNHDA, CDR2 SQIVND (reference sequence). CDR3 loop: CASSIGGSGSNEQFF. CDR3 nucleotides: TGTGCCAGTAGTATAGGAGGGAGCGGGAGTAATGAGCAGTTCTTC.

This rearrangement joins TRBV5-1 to TRBJ2-3; 10 bases align to TRBD2. Germline CDR1 is SGHRS and CDR2 is YFSETQ. The CDR3 sequence is 17 residues long. Trimming at V came to 4 bases and at J to 0 bases, leaving 8 bases not matched to a gene. The CDR3 bases are TGCGCCAGCAGCCCCCCTAGCGGGAGAGGTAGCACAGATACGCAGTATTTT. This gives the protein CASSPPSGRGSTDTQYF.

V is TRBV7-9 and J is TRBJ2-6; 7 bases are shared with TRBD1. Trimming at V came to 5 bases and at J to 1 base, leaving 14 bases not matched to a gene. The CDR3 extends over 19 amino acids. Germline CDR1 reads SEHNR; CDR2 reads FQNEAQ (reference sequence). In DNA form, the CDR3 reads TGTGCCAGCAGCGTCCCCCTCCAGGGGGTCGGGTCTGGGGCCAACGTCCTGACTTTC. This codes for CASSVPLQGVGSGANVLTF.

The chain uses TRBV19 and TRBJ1-1; the match to TRBD1 covers 9 bases. Germline V gene lookup returns CDR1 LNHDA and CDR2 SQIVND (reference sequence). The ends lost 6 bases at V and 5 bases at J; junction bases unmatched: 19. The CDR3 extends over 18 amino acids. The CDR3 nucleotides are TGTGCCAGTAGCCTCGTACCATGGACAGGGGAAGTCCGGACTGAAGCTTTCTTT. This encodes CASSLVPWTGEVRTEAFF.